The following is a TCR beta chain sequence with its context. Its antigen remains unknown. Sequencing used immunoSEQ multiplex PCR; TCRdb keeps in-frame clones, though not all of them. The sample has approximately 60,000 clones; roughly 84% are singletons. The data derive from a study of OX40 agonist ivuxolimab in advanced cancers. Broader study findings: Both CD4+ and CD8+ T cell populations in blood had undergone clonal expansion by week 6 at 0.1 to 3.0 mg/kg. Patients with a partial response at 0.1-3.0 mg/kg had among the lowest clonal expansion.

The CDR3 loop spans 14 amino acids. The germline V and J ends were trimmed by 1 base and 3 bases, with 6 bases remaining between them. In germline, CDR1 is LNHDA, CDR2 SQIVND (reference sequence). This sequence was found in an adult with an advanced solid tumor such as melanoma, head and neck, liver or kidney cancer. The J gene is TRBJ2-2, the V gene TRBV19; the D is unclear. Here the sequenced sample was CD4+ or CD8+ T cells sorted from blood, taken in a trial of the OX40 agonist ivuxolimab. The CDR3 is CASSIVSYTGELFF. The CDR3 DNA sequence: TGTGCCAGTAGTATAGTTTCCTACACCGGGGAGCTGTTTTTT. The whole variable domain, remainder taken from reference TRBV19 and TRBJ2-2, is DGGITQSPKYLFRKEGQNVTLSCEQNLNHDAMYWYRQDPGQGLRLIYYSQIVNDFQKGDIAEGYSVSREKKESFPLTVTSAQKNPTAFYLCASSIVSYTGELFFGEGSRLTVL.